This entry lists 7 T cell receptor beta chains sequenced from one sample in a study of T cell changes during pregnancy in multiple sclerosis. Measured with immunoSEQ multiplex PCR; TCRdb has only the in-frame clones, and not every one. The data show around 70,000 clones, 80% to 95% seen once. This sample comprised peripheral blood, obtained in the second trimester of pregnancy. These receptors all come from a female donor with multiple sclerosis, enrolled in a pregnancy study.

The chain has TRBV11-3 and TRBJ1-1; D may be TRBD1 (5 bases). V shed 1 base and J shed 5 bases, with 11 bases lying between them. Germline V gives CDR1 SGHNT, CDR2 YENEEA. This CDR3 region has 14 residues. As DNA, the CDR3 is TGTGCCAGCAGCTTAGCGGGGGAGGATACTGAAGCTTTCTTT. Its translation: CASSLAGEDTEAFF.

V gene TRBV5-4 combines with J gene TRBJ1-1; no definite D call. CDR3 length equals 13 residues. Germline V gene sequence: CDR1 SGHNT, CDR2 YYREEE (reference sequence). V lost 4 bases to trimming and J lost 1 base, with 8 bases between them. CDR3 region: CASSRGANTEAFF. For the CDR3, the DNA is TGTGCCAGCAGCCGGGGAGCGAACACTGAAGCTTTCTTT.

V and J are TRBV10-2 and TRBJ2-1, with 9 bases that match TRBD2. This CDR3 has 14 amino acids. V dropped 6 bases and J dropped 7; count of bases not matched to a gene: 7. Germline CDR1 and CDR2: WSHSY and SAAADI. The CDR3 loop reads CASRETSGLNEQFF. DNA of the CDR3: TGCGCCAGCAGGGAAACTAGCGGGCTAAATGAGCAGTTCTTC.

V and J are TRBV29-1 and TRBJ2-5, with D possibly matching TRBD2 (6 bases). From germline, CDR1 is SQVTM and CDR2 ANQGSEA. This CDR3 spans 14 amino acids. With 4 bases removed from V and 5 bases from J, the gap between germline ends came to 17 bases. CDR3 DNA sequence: TGCAGCGTTGTGAGCTATCAGGGAGGTGAGACCCAGTACTTC. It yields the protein CSVVSYQGGETQYF.

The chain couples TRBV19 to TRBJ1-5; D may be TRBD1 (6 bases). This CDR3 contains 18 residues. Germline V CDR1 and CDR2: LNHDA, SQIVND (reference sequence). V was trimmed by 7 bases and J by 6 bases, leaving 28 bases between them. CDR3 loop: CASICRDMAPTNCQPQHF. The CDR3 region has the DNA TGTGCCAGTATATGCAGGGACATGGCCCCCACCAATTGTCAGCCCCAGCATTTT.

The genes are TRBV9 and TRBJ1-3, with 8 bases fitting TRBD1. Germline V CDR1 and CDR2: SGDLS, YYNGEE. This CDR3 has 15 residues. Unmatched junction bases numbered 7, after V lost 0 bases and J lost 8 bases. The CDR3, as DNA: TGTGCCAGCAGCGTAGAGGGGGACAGGCTGGACACCATATATTTT. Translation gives CASSVEGDRLDTIYF.

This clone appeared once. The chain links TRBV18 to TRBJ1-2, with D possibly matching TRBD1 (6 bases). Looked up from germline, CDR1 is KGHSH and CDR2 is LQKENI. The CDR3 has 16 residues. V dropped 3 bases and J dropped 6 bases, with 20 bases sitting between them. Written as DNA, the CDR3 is TGTGCCAGCTCACCCCCTACCGGGACAAAGGACGATGGCTACACCTTC. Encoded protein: CASSPPTGTKDDGYTF.